One sample yielded the 3 T cell receptor beta chains listed below, sequenced in a study of CD8+CD57+ T cells in acquired aplastic anemia. All patients picked for sequencing had shown, by flow cytometry, an expansion of CD8+CD57+ cells. TCR beta VDJ and CDR3 profiles were obtained from a genomic DNA template. TCRdb re-called the reads through MiXCR, storing one row per CDR3 protein. The table includes about 190,000 distinct CDR3 sequences, nearly 50% detected once. The sequenced material came from sorted CD4+, CD8+, or CD8+CD57+ T cells (not recorded which) from PBMCs. These receptors originate from a human donor with aplastic anemia.

The rearrangement joins TRBV12-3 or TRBV12-4 to TRBJ2-1; D is undetermined. With 3 bases removed from V and 4 bases from J, the gap between germline ends came to 10 bases. The CDR3 is made up of 14 amino acids. The CDR3 spells CASSFDSEYNEQFF. CDR3 DNA: TGTGCCAGCAGTTTTGATTCGGAATACAATGAGCAGTTCTTC.

This clonotype was picked up a small number of times. This rearrangement joins TRBV7-2 to TRBJ2-4, with 9 bases lining up with TRBD1. CDR3 size: 15 residues. V shed 3 bases, J shed 6 bases, and the junction held 6 bases outside the gene matches. The germline gives CDR1 SGHTA, CDR2 FQGNSA. CDR3 loop: CASSFYGTGTNIQYF. DNA for the CDR3: TGTGCCAGCAGCTTTTACGGGACAGGGACAAACATTCAGTACTTC.

This clonotype was seen a handful of times. The rearrangement joins TRBV14 to TRBJ2-7; D gene uncertain. Germline V gene data show CDR1 as SGHDN and CDR2 as FVKESK. Trimming left V 1 base short and J 0 bases short, with 4 bases between. This CDR3 contains 13 residues. The DNA of the CDR3 is TGTGCCAGCAGCCAAGCCTCCTCCTACGAGCAGTACTTC. Translated, it gives CASSQASSYEQYF.